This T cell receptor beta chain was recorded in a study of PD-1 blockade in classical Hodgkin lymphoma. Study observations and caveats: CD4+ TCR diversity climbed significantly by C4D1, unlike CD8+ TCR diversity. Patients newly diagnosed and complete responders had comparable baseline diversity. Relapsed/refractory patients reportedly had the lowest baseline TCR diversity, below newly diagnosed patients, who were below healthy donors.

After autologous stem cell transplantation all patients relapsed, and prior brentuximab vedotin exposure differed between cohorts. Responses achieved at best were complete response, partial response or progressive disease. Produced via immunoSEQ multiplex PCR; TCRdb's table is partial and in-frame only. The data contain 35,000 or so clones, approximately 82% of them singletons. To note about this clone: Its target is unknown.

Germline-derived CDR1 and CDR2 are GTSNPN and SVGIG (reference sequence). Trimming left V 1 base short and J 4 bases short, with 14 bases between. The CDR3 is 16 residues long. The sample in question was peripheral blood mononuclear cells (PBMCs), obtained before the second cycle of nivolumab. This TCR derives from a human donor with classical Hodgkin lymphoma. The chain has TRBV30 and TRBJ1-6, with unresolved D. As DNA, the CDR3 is TGTGCCTGGAGTGACCCCGGCAGGCTATATAATTCACCCCTCCACTTT. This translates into CAWSDPGRLYNSPLHF.